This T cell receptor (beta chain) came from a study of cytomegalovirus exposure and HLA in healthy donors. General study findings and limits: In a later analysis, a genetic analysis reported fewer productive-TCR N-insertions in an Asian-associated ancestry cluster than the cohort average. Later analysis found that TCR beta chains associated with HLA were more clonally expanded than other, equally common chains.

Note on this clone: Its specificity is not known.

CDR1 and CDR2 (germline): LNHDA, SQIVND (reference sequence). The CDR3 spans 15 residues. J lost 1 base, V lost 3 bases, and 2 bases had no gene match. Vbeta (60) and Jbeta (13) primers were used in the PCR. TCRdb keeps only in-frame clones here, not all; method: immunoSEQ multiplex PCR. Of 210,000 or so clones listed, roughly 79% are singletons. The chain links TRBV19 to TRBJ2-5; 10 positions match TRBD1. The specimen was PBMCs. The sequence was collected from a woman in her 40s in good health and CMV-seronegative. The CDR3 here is CASSIDRGPQETQYF. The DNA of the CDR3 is TGTGCCAGTAGTATCGACAGGGGGCCCCAAGAGACCCAGTACTTC.